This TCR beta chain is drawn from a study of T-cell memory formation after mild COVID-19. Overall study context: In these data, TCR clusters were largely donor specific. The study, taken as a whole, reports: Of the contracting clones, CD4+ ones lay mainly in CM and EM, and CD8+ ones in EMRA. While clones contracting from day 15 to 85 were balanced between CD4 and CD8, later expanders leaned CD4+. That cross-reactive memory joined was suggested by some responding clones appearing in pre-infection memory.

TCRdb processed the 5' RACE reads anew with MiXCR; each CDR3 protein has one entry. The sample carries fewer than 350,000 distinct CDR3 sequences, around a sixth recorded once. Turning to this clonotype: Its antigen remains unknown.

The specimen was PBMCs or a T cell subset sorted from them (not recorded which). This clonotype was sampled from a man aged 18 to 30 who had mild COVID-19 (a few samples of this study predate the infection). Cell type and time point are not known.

Written as DNA, the CDR3 is TGCAGTGCTAGATTCAACTCCGGAGACGGCTACACCTTC. Its translation: CSARFNSGDGYTF. This chain links TRBV20-1 with TRBJ1-2; no clear D gene. CDR3 size: 13 residues. The germline V gene has CDR1 DFQATT and CDR2 SNEGSKA (reference sequence). Trimming stripped 2 bases from V and 8 bases from J, with 15 bases between.